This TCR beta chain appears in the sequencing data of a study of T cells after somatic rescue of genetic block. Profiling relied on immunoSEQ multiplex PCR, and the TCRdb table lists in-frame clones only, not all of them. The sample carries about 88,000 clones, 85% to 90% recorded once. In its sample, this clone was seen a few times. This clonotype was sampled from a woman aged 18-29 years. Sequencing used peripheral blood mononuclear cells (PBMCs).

The CDR3 region has the DNA TGTGCCAGCGAAGGTGAGCAGTTCTTC. Protein sequence: CASEGEQFF. This chain uses TRBV21-1 with TRBJ2-1. TRBV21-1 is listed as a pseudogene. The CDR3 has 9 amino acids.